This entry describes one TCR beta chain. Its specific antigen is unknown. Nothing much larger sits one base from this clone, and base qualities are not available. These data belong to a study of cytomegalovirus exposure and HLA in healthy donors (dated by TCRdb to about 2017). Regarding the research as a whole: In an earlier analysis of roughly 500 of the donors, approximately 300 Gb of sequence data and about 110 million unique TCR beta sequences from about 179 million T cells were reported. Of the roughly 390 genotyped donors, around 81% fell in the genetic ancestry cluster associated with self-reported Caucasian donors. Both class I and class II loci were covered by HLA typing, at four-digit resolution. Roughly 5 DR-DQ haplotypes were handled as single units for association and clustering, since linkage in the cohort was strong. A later analysis re-examined previously published TCR beta repertoires from around 670 donors and added high-resolution HLA genotyping to investigate patterns of TCR occurrence. The T cell repertoires of 666 subjects were profiled by immunosequencing and related to cytomegalovirus serostatus. Typing coverage varied by locus: roughly 629-630 donors for A, B, C, DRB1 and DQB1; more than 500 for DQA1; more than 600 for DPA1; approximately 450 for DPB1. Besides the first cohort of more than 650 subjects, a separate validation cohort made up of 120 different subjects was used. In an earlier analysis of 587 of the donors, high-throughput TCR beta sequencing was used to judge whether each TCR beta V gene segment behaved as functional or pseudogenic. The later analysis used no new phenotypic data to find candidate immune exposures, relying instead on TCR beta sequences and their occurrence across donors. The aim of the study was to test whether cataloging public T cell receptors could identify signatures of past pathogen exposure. Among 398 genotyped donors of the cohort, an average of roughly 240,000 unique TCR beta nucleotide sequences were sequenced per donor, roughly 20% of them non-productive. A later genetic analysis took genome-wide SNP genotypes for 398 of the 666 donors and used that subset as a discovery cohort. Roughly 300 gigabases of sequencing data and approximately 85 million unique TCR sequences were included in an early release covering under 650 HLA-typed donors. High-throughput TCR immunosequencing, statistical association of individual TCRs with disease status, and machine learning were combined to predict cytomegalovirus infection status. Donor age, sex, ethnicity and CMV serostatus were compiled alongside the repertoire data. All discovery cohort repertoires had been generated on a single sequencing platform.

The cohort was made up of hundreds of healthy bone marrow donors. All cohort members were sampled while nominally healthy, although unrecorded immune exposures were likely present. The donor tested CMV seronegative, placing the donor among the 350 to 400 seronegative members of the cohort. A peripheral blood sample was provided by each donor, and peripheral blood mononuclear cells were used for TCR beta sequencing. Genomic DNA extraction from the blood cell samples was performed with the Qiagen DNeasy Blood Extraction Kit. Libraries were made using the immunoSEQ multiplex PCR assay. The multiplex PCR relied on a mix of 60 forward primers for TCR Vbeta segments and 13 reverse primers for TCR Jbeta segments. The CDR3 region of rearranged TCR beta genes was amplified from genomic DNA by a multiplex PCR assay. On the Illumina HiSeq System, the amplified TCR beta libraries were sequenced as 87-base-pair reads. In the authors' own workflow: Across the 670 or so repertoires, a later analysis counted about 81 million unique TCR beta chains, around 10 million of which were shared by at least two donors. Raw reads were error-corrected and collapsed into unique sequences by a nearest-neighbor algorithm in which closely related sequences were merged to remove PCR and sequencing errors. To assign V, D and J gene segments, CDR3 sequences were aligned to IMGT reference sequences. For a sequence to be retained, a match of at least six nucleotides was required to both a V gene segment and a J gene segment. A rearrangement counted as productive if the CDR3 had no stop codons and remained in frame with V and J, and every other rearrangement counted as non-productive. Following IMGT convention, CDR3 was defined as the stretch from the second conserved V-encoded cysteine to the conserved J-encoded phenylalanine. The earlier analysis of some 580 of the donors excluded any sequence lacking an unambiguous match to a single V gene segment. In an earlier analysis of approximately 560 of the donors, a V segment was called functional when productive rearrangements were above 56.7%, and segregating when the standard deviation between donors exceeded 5%. A statistical classification framework was built for diagnosing cytomegalovirus status from the catalog of TCR beta chain sequences. A later analysis assigned V and J genes by comparing TCR nucleotide sequences with IMGT/GENE-DB human TR gene sequences. In a later analysis, CDR3 sequences and most-parsimonious VDJ recombination scenarios were assigned using the TCRdist pipeline. In a later analysis, each TCR beta chain was defined by its CDR3 amino acid sequence together with its V-gene family, and reads without a unique V-gene family were excluded. To address suspected cross-contamination and a sequencing artifact, a later analysis removed approximately 590 highly shared, low-generation-probability nucleotide sequences. For each public chain, a later analysis derived a clonal expansion index from normalized ranks of inferred template counts within each repertoire. A later analysis computed generation probabilities with a VDJ recombination model fitted to out-of-frame rearrangements, and checked the results against IGoR. In a later analysis, hypergeometric tests were used to score TCR-TCR, TCR-HLA and TCR-CMV co-occurrence, with a repertoire-size bias correction applied to TCR pairs. In a later analysis, false discovery rates were estimated by permuting HLA or CMV assignments 20 times. In a later analysis, co-occurring TCRs were grouped with DBSCAN, and TCRdist sequence similarity was added when clustering was performed within HLA-allele-positive subsets. Repertoires with fewer than 30,000 or more than 120,000 public chains, plus five repertoires with anomalous nucleotide sharing, were excluded from co-occurrence clustering. This immuneACCESS table, as held by TCRdb, lists in-frame sequences with V and J called but not all clones. Of the missing ones, under half trace to an unresolved V gene in checked studies; the others have no known cause. V, J and clone size derive from that table, while D and trimming were established from the DNA sequence. This sample gives tens of thousands of clones in total; about two thirds of them show up just once. The top ten constitute roughly 3.2% of the sample.

CDR1 and CDR2, looked up from the germline V gene, are LGHNA and YNFKEQ. V is pruned by 3 bases and J by 3 bases, leaving 6 bases of the junction without a gene match. The CDR3, from cysteine to phenylalanine, totals 15 residues. Only the CDR3 part of the read is kept: 45 bases, read in frame from the first base. What the work shows at the level of the full study, not this receptor alone: This cohort had only TCR beta chains sequenced, and the lack of alpha or paired-chain data limited which features could be detected. When HLA alleles, especially DR and DQ, strongly co-occurred, TCR associations were difficult to assign to individual alleles. Because counts were too low, more than 15 rarely observed V segments, including chromosome 9 orphons, were left out of the earlier analysis of a few hundred of the donors. Cytomegalovirus status was reported to be diagnosed by the classifier with high specificity and sensitivity in both the original and validation cohorts. In an earlier analysis of around 500 of the donors, most TCR beta V segments appeared in productive rearrangements about 87% or about 30% of the time, broadly matching IMGT annotations. Because HLA typing was unavailable for some donors at each locus, only the typed subset was used in association tests. According to a later genetic analysis, donors in an Asian-associated ancestry cluster had fewer N-insertions in productive TCRs than the approximately 630-donor mean. In vitro tests confirmed that a few of the cytomegalovirus-associated TCR beta chains recognize cytomegalovirus antigens. The study listed approximately 150 TCR beta chains as associated with cytomegalovirus. A cluster of highly shared sequence variants was judged likely to be a technical artifact of the sequencing pipeline. Compared with equally common non-associated chains, HLA-associated TCR beta chains in a later analysis were more clonally expanded and had lower generation probabilities. Across donors, most TCR sequences were observed very rarely, whereas some public TCRs were present in many individuals. A further reported finding was that TCR beta sequences accurately predicted the HLA-A and HLA-B alleles for most subjects in the first cohort. Linkage disequilibrium might explain the correlated functional status among segregating V segments, but an unknown experimental factor could not be ruled out. A later analysis reported that several top co-occurrence clusters appeared linked to parvovirus B19, influenza, CMV and Epstein-Barr virus. The presence/absence analyses assumed that sequencing depth was roughly uniform across donors, and that assumption may not be true. In a later analysis, the rate of TCR association differed among HLA loci, with DRB1 alleles having the most associated TCRs and HLA-C alleles having the fewest. The authors suggested that the approach could potentially be extended to other disease states and immunological phenotypes. V-gene and J-gene trimming of TCR beta chains was associated with a missense DCLRE1C variant in a later genetic analysis, and the association was replicated in an independent cohort. According to a later analysis, most CMV-associated TCR beta chains appeared to be HLA-restricted, and the HLA associations seemed to be driven largely by CMV exposure. At a false discovery rate of 0.05, a later analysis linked 15,000 to 20,000 TCR beta sequences to specific HLA alleles. Some IMGT-functional V segments, including TRBV6-2 and TRBV6-3, could not be told apart with the 87-base-pair reads, so those segments were excluded. Immune exposure information for the cohort was limited to CMV serostatus.

The rearranged segments are TRBV4-2 and TRBJ1-2; 8 bases in the junction line up with TRBD1. Specimen: PBMCs. The receptor was derived from a woman in her 30s in good health and CMV-seronegative. The CDR3 region has the sequence CASSHIGQGDYGYTF. The sequenced DNA: TGTGCCAGCAGCCACATCGGACAGGGTGACTATGGCTACACCTTC.